The 28 T cell receptor beta chains in this list originate from one sample, sequenced in a study of Graves' ophthalmopathy and Graves' hyperthyroidism. Amplified TCR beta CDR3 regions were obtained using RNA transcripts as template. First-round RT-PCR with HTBI primers preceded a second-round multiplex PCR. MiXCR, run by TCRdb on the multiplex PCR reads, gives a single entry per CDR3 protein. The sample consists of some 160,000 distinct CDR3 sequences, roughly two fifths of them appearing once. Specimen: peripheral blood. These receptors all stem from a man aged 30 to 39 with Graves' ophthalmopathy.

At least ten counts were recorded for this clonotype. This chain uses TRBV12-3 or TRBV12-4 with TRBJ2-7, with D uncertain. V shed 3 bases and J shed 2 bases, with 5 bases lying between them. The length of the CDR3 is 12 residues. As DNA, the CDR3 is TGTGCCAGCAGTTTCGGACCCTACGAGCAGTACTTC. Protein product: CASSFGPYEQYF.

Only a few counts were recorded for this clonotype. V and J are TRBV12-3 or TRBV12-4 and TRBJ2-5; TRBD1 or TRBD2 may be the D gene (6 bases each). V was shortened by 3 bases and J by 3 bases, with 11 bases between the two germline ends. This CDR3 comprises 14 residues. CDR3 bases: TGTGCCAGCAGTTTTTCCGGGGGCAAAGAGACCCAGTACTTC. Protein product: CASSFSGGKETQYF.

The table lists this clonotype with many counts. The chain combines TRBV20-1 with TRBJ2-6; D could derive from TRBD1 or TRBD2 (6 bases each). This CDR3 spans 20 amino acids. Trimming took off 6 bases at V and 0 bases at J, with 27 bases between the two ends. CDR1 and CDR2 (germline): DFQATT, SNEGSKA (reference sequence). The CDR3 protein is CSAGEEGVGRSPSGANVLTF. Written as DNA, the CDR3 is TGCAGTGCCGGAGAGGAGGGGGTGGGACGGAGCCCCTCTGGGGCCAACGTCCTGACTTTC.

At least ten counts were recorded for this clonotype. The gene calls are TRBV28 and TRBJ1-2; 11 positions match TRBD1. Germline CDR1 MDHEN, CDR2 SYDVKM. The CDR3 runs 18 residues. The junction had 17 bases not matched to a gene; V was cut back by 7 bases and J by 4 bases. The CDR3 DNA follows: TGTGCCAGCATCTTTATCGGAACCGGGACAGGGGGTTTCTATGGCTACACCTTC. It yields the protein CASIFIGTGTGGFYGYTF.

There are many counts of this clonotype. CDR3 nucleotides: TGTGCCAGCAGTTTTTCCCCACAGGGGGCGGGATATTTT. Protein: CASSFSPQGAGYF. The J gene is TRBJ1-3, the V gene TRBV12-3 or TRBV12-4; 9 bases align to TRBD1. The CDR3 extends over 13 amino acids. After removal of 3 bases from V and 15 bases from J, the junction contained 9 bases not matched to a gene.

This clonotype was counted ten times or more. Written as DNA, the CDR3 is TGTGCCAGTAGTACCCCGCAGGGGGTCATCACTGAAGCTTTCTTT. This sequence encodes CASSTPQGVITEAFF. V and J are TRBV19 and TRBJ1-1; 7 bases map to TRBD1. The CDR3 is 15 amino acids. Looked up from germline, CDR1 is LNHDA and CDR2 is SQIVND (reference sequence). J was trimmed by 4 bases and V by 4 bases; bases with no gene match: 9.

This clonotype was observed a single time. The chain carries TRBV11-2 and TRBJ1-1; tentatively, D is TRBD1 (5 bases). The V gene's germline CDR1 is SGHAT and CDR2 FQNNGV. V lost 5 bases and J 3 bases, leaving 10 bases between the germline ends. The CDR3 has 13 residues. CDR3 bases: TGTGCCAGCAGCCCCAGGGTTGACACTGAAGCTTTCTTT. It yields the protein CASSPRVDTEAFF. Full variable domain (remainder filled in from reference TRBV11-2 and TRBJ1-1): EAGVAQSPRYKIIEKRQSVAFWCNPISGHATLYWYQQILGQGPKLLIQFQNNGVVDDSQLPKDRFSAERLKGVDSTLKIQPAKLEDSAVYLCASSPRVDTEAFFGQGTRLTVV.

The chain links TRBV20-1 to TRBJ1-2; D remains ambiguous. This CDR3 spans 14 amino acids. Deletions cut 0 bases from V and 3 bases from J, with 11 bases between. CDR1 is DFQATT, CDR2 SNEGSKA, per germline (reference sequence). The DNA of the CDR3 is TGCAGTGCTAGAGATGGGAATATGGACTATGGCTACACCTTC. It codes for CSARDGNMDYGYTF.

The chain joins TRBV28 to TRBJ1-5; possibly TRBD1 for D (6 bases). CDR1 is MDHEN, CDR2 SYDVKM, per germline. The CDR3 sequence is 13 residues long. The V gene lost 6 bases and the J gene lost 6 bases, with 12 bases spanning the gap. The CDR3 loop is CASSTGPTQPQHF. DNA for the CDR3: TGTGCCAGCAGCACAGGGCCCACTCAGCCCCAGCATTTT.

The chain is built from TRBV12-3 or TRBV12-4 and TRBJ2-5; D is perhaps TRBD1 (7 bases). This CDR3 has 14 amino acids. Trimming took off 7 bases at V and 3 bases at J, with 15 bases between the two ends. The CDR3 region has the DNA TGTGCCAGCACCTCAGGGGGGTGGGAAGAGACCCAGTACTTC. Translation gives CASTSGGWEETQYF.

This rearrangement joins TRBV28 to TRBJ2-5, with D possibly called TRBD1 or TRBD2 (5 bases each). The V gene's germline CDR1 is MDHEN and CDR2 SYDVKM. Between the trimmed V and J ends, which lost 6 bases and 3 bases, there was a span of 17 bases. This CDR3 contains 15 residues. This chain's CDR3 is CASSHRDAVKETQYF. The CDR3 nucleotides read TGTGCCAGCAGCCACCGGGACGCTGTAAAAGAGACCCAGTACTTC.

This chain uses TRBV12-3 or TRBV12-4 with TRBJ2-2, with 9 bases identical to TRBD1. The junction had 0 bases not matched to a gene; V was cut back by 1 base and J by 6 bases. The CDR3 totals 14 residues. The CDR3 region is CASSLGQGAGELFF. CDR3 sequence (DNA): TGTGCCAGCAGTTTAGGACAGGGGGCCGGGGAGCTGTTTTTT.

Only a few counts were recorded for this clonotype. The chain uses TRBV10-3 and TRBJ1-6; possible D gene TRBD1, 5 bases. The V and J ends lost 0 bases and 7 bases respectively, with 16 bases between them. Germline lookup yields CDR1 ENHRY and CDR2 SYGVKD. The CDR3 length is 17 residues. In DNA, the CDR3 is TGTGCCATCAGTGAGTCGGTCGGGGCCAGCCTGAATTCACCCCTCCACTTT. Residues: CAISESVGASLNSPLHF.

This clonotype was seen repeatedly, ten times or more. This chain links TRBV7-2 with TRBJ1-1, with D hard to call. The ends were cut back, 5 bases at V and 0 bases at J, with 10 bases in the middle. Germline lookup yields CDR1 SGHTA and CDR2 FQGNSA. The CDR3 spans 14 residues. The CDR3 sequence is CASSPEAMNTEAFF. In DNA, the CDR3 is TGTGCCAGCAGCCCGGAGGCCATGAACACTGAAGCTTTCTTT.

This sequence joins TRBV11-2 and TRBJ2-2; D gene ambiguous. The V end was cut by 0 bases, the J end by 3 bases, with 8 bases between. The germline CDR1 and CDR2 sequences are SGHAT and FQNNGV. This CDR3 has 15 amino acids. In nucleotides, the CDR3 is TGTGCCAGCAGCTTAGATACAGCGTACACCGGGGAGCTGTTTTTT. Translating gives CASSLDTAYTGELFF.

This clonotype showed up many times. The rearrangement joins TRBV20-1 to TRBJ2-5; possible D gene TRBD2, 6 bases. V was clipped by 5 bases and J by 1 base, with 14 bases between them. The CDR3 runs 14 residues. Germline V CDR1 and CDR2: DFQATT, SNEGSKA (reference sequence). The CDR3 DNA reads as TGCAGTGCTCCAAGGGGAGGCTCCCAAGAGACCCAGTACTTC. Its protein is CSAPRGGSQETQYF.

The chain uses TRBV15 and TRBJ2-5; the D is unclear. CDR3 length: 11 residues. The germline V gene encodes CDR1 LNHNV and CDR2 YYDKDF (reference sequence). The V and J ends lost 2 bases and 6 bases respectively, with 4 bases between them. The CDR3, as DNA: TGTGCCACCAGCAGATCCCAGACCCAGTACTTC. This gives the protein CATSRSQTQYF.

This clonotype was recorded at least ten times. The CDR3 here is CASSARTGVVFYTF. CDR3 DNA sequence: TGTGCCAGCTCTGCCCGGACAGGGGTGGTATTTTACACCTTC. The chain employs TRBV6-1 and TRBJ1-2; 9 bases match TRBD1. This CDR3 is 14 amino acids long. V lost 8 bases, J lost 11 bases, and 15 bases stayed unmatched. Per the germline V gene, CDR1 is MNHNS and CDR2 is SASEGT.

This clonotype occurred a few times. This chain joins TRBV24-1 and TRBJ2-5; possible D gene TRBD2, 5 bases. V lost 11 bases and J 1 base, leaving 10 bases between the germline ends. The V gene's germline CDR1 is KGHDR and CDR2 SFDVKD. The CDR3 sequence is 12 residues long. The chain's CDR3 is CAILTTQETQYF. DNA of the CDR3: TGTGCCATCCTGACTACCCAAGAGACCCAGTACTTC.

This clonotype has a count of ten or more. The chain couples TRBV10-3 to TRBJ2-2; no definite D call. The CDR3 sequence is 13 residues long. Germline CDR1 ENHRY, CDR2 SYGVKD. The V and J ends lost 9 bases and 1 base respectively, with 9 bases between them. The CDR3 reads CAIRGGNTGELFF. The CDR3 DNA follows: TGTGCCATTCGTGGCGGGAACACCGGGGAGCTGTTTTTT.

This clonotype was observed many times. J is TRBJ1-6 and V is TRBV5-1; D is possibly TRBD1 (6 bases). Trimming took off 4 bases at V and 7 bases at J, with 15 bases between the two ends. The CDR3 consists of 15 residues. Germline V gives CDR1 SGHRS, CDR2 YFSETQ. The CDR3 loop reads CASSIMDSGNSPLHF. CDR3 bases: TGCGCCAGCAGCATCATGGACAGTGGCAATTCACCCCTCCACTTT.

The rearrangement joins TRBV20-1 to TRBJ1-2, with a weak D call TRBD1 (5 bases). The CDR3 sequence is 12 residues long. V dropped 0 bases and J dropped 6 bases, with 8 bases sitting between them. Looked up from germline, CDR1 is DFQATT and CDR2 is SNEGSKA (reference sequence). As DNA, the CDR3 is TGCAGTGCTAGAGACGGAGGGGATGGCTACACCTTC. It yields the protein CSARDGGDGYTF.

The chain couples TRBV2 to TRBJ1-1; D is perhaps TRBD1 (5 bases). This CDR3 region has 15 residues. Germline loops: CDR1 SNHLY, CDR2 FYNNEI. V shed 6 bases and J shed 0 bases, with 14 bases lying between them. CDR3 residues: CASRATTVMNTEAFF. CDR3 bases: TGTGCCAGCAGAGCCACGACAGTCATGAACACTGAAGCTTTCTTT.

This clonotype was detected ten times or more. The chain recombines TRBV20-1 with TRBJ1-2; a weak D match, TRBD1 (5 bases). Trimming removed 1 base at V and 8 bases at J, with 17 bases between. This CDR3 spans 14 amino acids. The germline gives CDR1 DFQATT, CDR2 SNEGSKA (reference sequence). CDR3 sequence reads: CSARGEGGDRGYTF. The DNA for the CDR3 is TGCAGTGCTAGAGGGGAGGGAGGGGATCGAGGCTACACCTTC.

The CDR3 loop is CASSFRSSGAKETQYF. The CDR3 DNA reads as TGTGCCAGCAGTTTTAGGTCTAGCGGAGCAAAAGAGACCCAGTACTTC. The V and J genes are TRBV27 and TRBJ2-5, with 7 bases identical to TRBD2. The germline gives CDR1 MNHEY, CDR2 SMNVEV (reference sequence). The V and J ends lost 3 bases and 3 bases, in that order; junction bases with no gene match: 10. The CDR3 sequence is 16 residues long.

This rearrangement joins TRBV9 to TRBJ2-5, with a tentative D call TRBD2 (6 bases). Germline loops: CDR1 SGDLS, CDR2 YYNGEE. Trimming took off 0 bases at V and 5 bases at J, with 8 bases between the two ends. The CDR3 is 13 residues long. The CDR3 is CASSVAGGETQYF. CDR3 DNA: TGTGCCAGCAGCGTAGCTGGAGGGGAGACCCAGTACTTC.

This clonotype has at least ten counts. The chain joins TRBV6-5 to TRBJ1-1; D ambiguous. Germline CDR1 reads MNHEY; CDR2 reads SVGAGI. V lost 2 bases and J 1 base, leaving 5 bases between the germline ends. This CDR3 contains 13 residues. Written as DNA, the CDR3 is TGTGCCAGCAGTTACGGGCAGAACACTGAAGCTTTCTTT. Translation: CASSYGQNTEAFF.

The chain combines TRBV6-1 with TRBJ2-2; D gene unclear. Looked up from germline, CDR1 is MNHNS and CDR2 is SASEGT. The CDR3 has 13 residues. The ends were cut back, 7 bases at V and 4 bases at J, with 10 bases in the middle. The chain's CDR3 is CASTPVSTGELFF. The CDR3 DNA reads as TGTGCCAGCACCCCCGTCAGCACCGGGGAGCTGTTTTTT.